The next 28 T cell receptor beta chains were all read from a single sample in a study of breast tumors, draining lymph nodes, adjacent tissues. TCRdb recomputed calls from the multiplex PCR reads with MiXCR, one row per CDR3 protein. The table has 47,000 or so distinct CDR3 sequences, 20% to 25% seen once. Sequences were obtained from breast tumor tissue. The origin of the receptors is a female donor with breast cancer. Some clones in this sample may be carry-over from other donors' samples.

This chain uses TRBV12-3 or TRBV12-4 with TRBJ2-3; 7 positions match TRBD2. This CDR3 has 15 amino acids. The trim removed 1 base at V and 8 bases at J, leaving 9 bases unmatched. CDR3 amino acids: CASSLEGTMTTTQYF. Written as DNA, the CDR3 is TGTGCCAGCAGTTTAGAAGGGACTATGACCACTACGCAGTATTTT.

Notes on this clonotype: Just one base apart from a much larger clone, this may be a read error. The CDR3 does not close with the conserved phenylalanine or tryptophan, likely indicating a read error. The CDR3 reads CASSYDPSDKPLNGYTL. DNA for the CDR3: TGTGCCAGCAGTTACGACCCCTCGGACAAGCCCCTAAATGGCTACACCCTC. This chain links TRBV6-2 or TRBV6-3 with TRBJ1-2; D perhaps matches TRBD1 (5 bases). CDR3 length: 17 amino acids. The germline V and J ends were trimmed by 2 bases and 6 bases, with 22 bases remaining between them. Germline V gene lookup returns CDR1 MNHEY and CDR2 SVGEGT.

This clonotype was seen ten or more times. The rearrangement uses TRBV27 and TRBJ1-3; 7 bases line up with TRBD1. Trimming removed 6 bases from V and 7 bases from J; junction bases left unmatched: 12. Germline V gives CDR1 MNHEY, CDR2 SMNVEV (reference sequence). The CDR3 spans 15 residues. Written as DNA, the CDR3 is TGTGCCAGCAGCCCGACAGGGCTTGTAAGGAACACCATATATTTT. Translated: CASSPTGLVRNTIYF.

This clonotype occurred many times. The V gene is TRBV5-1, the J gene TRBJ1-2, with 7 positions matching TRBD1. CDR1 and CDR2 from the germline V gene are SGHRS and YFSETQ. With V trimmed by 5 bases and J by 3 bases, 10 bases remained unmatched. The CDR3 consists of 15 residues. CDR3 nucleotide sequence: TGCGCCAGCAGGGCCCGGACAGGTCCAGACTATGGCTACACCTTC. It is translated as CASRARTGPDYGYTF.

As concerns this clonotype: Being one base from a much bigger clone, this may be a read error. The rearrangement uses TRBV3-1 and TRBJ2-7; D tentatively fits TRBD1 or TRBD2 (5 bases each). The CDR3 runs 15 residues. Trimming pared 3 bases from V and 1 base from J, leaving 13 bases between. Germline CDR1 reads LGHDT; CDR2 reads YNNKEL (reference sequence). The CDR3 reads CASSQTPGRSYEQYF. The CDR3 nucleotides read TGTGCCAGCAGCCAGACACCGGGACGGTCCTACGAGCAGTACTTC.

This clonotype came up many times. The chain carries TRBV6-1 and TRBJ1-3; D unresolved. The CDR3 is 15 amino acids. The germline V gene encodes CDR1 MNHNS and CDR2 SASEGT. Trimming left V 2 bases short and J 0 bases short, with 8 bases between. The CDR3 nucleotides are TGTGCCAGCAGTGAATTTGACAACTCTGGAAACACCATATATTTT. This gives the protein CASSEFDNSGNTIYF.

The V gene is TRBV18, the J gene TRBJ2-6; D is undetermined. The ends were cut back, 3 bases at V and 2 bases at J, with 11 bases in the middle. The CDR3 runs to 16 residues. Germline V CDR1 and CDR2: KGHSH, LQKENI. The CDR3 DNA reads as TGTGCCAGCTCACCTTCCGCGTGTCCTGGGGCCAACGTCCTGACTTTC. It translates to CASSPSACPGANVLTF.

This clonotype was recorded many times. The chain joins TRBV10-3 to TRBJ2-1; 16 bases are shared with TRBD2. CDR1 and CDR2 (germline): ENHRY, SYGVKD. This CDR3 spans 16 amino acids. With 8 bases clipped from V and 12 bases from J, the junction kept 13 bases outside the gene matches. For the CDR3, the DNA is TGTGCCATCGCACGAGCCGGGACTAGCGGGGGGGCGGTGCAGTTCTTC. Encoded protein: CAIARAGTSGGAVQFF.

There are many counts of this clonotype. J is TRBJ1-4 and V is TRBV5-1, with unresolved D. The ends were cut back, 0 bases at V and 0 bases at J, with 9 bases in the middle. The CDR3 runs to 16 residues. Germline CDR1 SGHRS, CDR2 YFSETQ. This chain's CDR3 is CASSLAGGSTNEKLFF. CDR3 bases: TGCGCCAGCAGCTTGGCGGGAGGCTCAACTAATGAAAAACTGTTTTTT.

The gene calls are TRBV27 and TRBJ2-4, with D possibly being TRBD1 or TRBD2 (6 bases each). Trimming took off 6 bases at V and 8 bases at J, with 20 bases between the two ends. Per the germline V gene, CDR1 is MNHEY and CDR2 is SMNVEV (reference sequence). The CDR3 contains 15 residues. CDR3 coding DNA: TGTGCCAGCAGCCCCTCTCCGGGGGCGAGGGACATTCAGTACTTC. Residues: CASSPSPGARDIQYF.

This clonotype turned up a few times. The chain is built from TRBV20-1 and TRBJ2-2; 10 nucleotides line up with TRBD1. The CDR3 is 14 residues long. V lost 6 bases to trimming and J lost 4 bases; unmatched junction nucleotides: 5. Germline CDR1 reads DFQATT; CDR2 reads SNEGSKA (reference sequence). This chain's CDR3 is CSADRGQGTGELFF. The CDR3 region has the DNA TGCAGTGCCGACAGGGGGCAAGGCACCGGGGAGCTGTTTTTT.

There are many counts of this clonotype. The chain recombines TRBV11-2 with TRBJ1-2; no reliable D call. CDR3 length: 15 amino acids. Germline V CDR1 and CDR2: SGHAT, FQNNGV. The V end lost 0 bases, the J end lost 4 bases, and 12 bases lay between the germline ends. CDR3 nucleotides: TGTGCCAGCAGCTTAGATTTAAGCAGAGGCTATGGCTACACCTTC. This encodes CASSLDLSRGYGYTF.

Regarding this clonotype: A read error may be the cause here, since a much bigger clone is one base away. This CDR3 reads CAWRGGKQASGGYTF. CDR3 in DNA: TGTGCCTGGAGAGGAGGGAAGCAGGCGTCGGGTGGCTACACCTTC. V gene TRBV30 combines with J gene TRBJ1-2; D not certain. V was cut by 3 bases and J by 7 bases, with 21 bases left in between. Germline V CDR1 and CDR2: GTSNPN, SVGIG (reference sequence). This CDR3 has 15 residues.

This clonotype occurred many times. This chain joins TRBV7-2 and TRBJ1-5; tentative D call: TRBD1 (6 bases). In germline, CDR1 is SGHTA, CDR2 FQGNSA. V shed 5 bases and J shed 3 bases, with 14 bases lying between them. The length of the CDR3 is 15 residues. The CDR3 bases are TGTGCCAGCAGCGGATATGGGGACACCAATCAGCCCCAGCATTTT. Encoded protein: CASSGYGDTNQPQHF.

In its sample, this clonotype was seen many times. The DNA for the CDR3 is TGCGCCAGCAGCTTGGGTGGGCGGGTCTCCTACGAGCAGTACTTC. Protein: CASSLGGRVSYEQYF. The rearrangement joins TRBV5-1 to TRBJ2-7; possible D gene TRBD2, 5 bases. With 0 bases removed from V and 0 bases from J, the gap between germline ends came to 10 bases. CDR3 length: 15 residues. The germline CDR1 and CDR2 sequences are SGHRS and YFSETQ.

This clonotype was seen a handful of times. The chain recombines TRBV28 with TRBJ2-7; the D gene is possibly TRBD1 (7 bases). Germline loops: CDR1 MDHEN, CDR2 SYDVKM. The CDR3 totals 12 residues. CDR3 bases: TGTGGTATCGGCAGGGGGGTCCACGAGCAGTACTTC. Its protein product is CGIGRGVHEQYF.

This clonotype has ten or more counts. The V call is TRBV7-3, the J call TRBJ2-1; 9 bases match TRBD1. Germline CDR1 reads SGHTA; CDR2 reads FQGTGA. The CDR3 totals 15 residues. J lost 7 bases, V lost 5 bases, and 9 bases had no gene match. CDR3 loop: CASSEGTGLWNEQFF. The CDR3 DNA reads TGTGCCAGCAGCGAAGGGACAGGGCTCTGGAATGAGCAGTTCTTC. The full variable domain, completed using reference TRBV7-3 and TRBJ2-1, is GAGVSQTPSNKVTEKGKYVELRCDPISGHTALYWYRQSLGQGPEFLIYFQGTGAADDSGLPNDRFFAVRPEGSVSTLKIQRTERGDSAVYLCASSEGTGLWNEQFFGPGTRLTVL.

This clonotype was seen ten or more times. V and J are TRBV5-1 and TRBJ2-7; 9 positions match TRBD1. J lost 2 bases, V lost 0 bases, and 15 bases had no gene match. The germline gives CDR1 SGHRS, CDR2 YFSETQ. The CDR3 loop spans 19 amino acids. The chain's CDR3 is CASSLGSGTGYTYPYEQYF. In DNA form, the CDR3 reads TGCGCCAGCAGCTTGGGCTCCGGGACAGGGTACACTTACCCCTACGAGCAGTACTTC.

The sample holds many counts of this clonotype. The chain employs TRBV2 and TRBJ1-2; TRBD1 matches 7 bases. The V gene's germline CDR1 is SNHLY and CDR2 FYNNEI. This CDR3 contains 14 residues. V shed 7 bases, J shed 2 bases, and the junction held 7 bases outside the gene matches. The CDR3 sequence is CASTSDRRNYGYTF. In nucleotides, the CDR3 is TGTGCCAGCACGTCGGACAGGAGAAACTATGGCTACACCTTC.

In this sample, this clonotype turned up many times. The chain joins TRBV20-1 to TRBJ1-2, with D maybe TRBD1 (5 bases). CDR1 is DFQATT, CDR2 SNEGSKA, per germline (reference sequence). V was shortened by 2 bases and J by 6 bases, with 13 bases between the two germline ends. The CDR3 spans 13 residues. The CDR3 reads CSARMGEAHGYTF. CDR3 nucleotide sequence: TGCAGTGCTAGAATGGGGGAAGCACATGGCTACACCTTC.

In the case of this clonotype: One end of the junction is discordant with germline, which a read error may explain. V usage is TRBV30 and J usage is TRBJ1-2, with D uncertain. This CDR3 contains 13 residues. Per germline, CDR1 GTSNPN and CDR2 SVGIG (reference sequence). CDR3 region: CAWRRAGRYGCTF. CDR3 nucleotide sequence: TGTGCCTGGAGGCGAGCAGGCAGGTATGGCTGCACCTTC.

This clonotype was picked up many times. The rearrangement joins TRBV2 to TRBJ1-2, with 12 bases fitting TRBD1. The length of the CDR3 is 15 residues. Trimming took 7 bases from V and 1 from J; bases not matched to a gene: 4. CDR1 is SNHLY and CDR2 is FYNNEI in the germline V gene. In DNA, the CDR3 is TGTGCCAGCATGGGGGACAGGGGGCGTAACTATGGCTACACCTTC. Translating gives CASMGDRGRNYGYTF.

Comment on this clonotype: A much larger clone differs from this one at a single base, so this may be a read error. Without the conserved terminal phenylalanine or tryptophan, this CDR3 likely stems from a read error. DNA for the CDR3: TGCAGTGCTAGAGATCTTTATTCGGTAAATCAGCCCCAGCATTCT. As protein: CSARDLYSVNQPQHS. The rearrangement joins TRBV20-1 to TRBJ1-5; D is unclear. The V gene lost 0 bases and the J gene lost 4 bases, with 13 bases spanning the gap. In germline, CDR1 is DFQATT, CDR2 SNEGSKA (reference sequence). This CDR3 has 15 residues.

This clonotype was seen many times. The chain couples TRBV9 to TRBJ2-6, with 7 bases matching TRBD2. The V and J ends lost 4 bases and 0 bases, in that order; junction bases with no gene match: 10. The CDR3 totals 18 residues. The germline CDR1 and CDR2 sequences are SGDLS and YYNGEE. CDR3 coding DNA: TGTGCCAGCAGCCCTCAAGGGACTATCCACTCTGGGGCCAACGTCCTGACTTTC. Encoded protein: CASSPQGTIHSGANVLTF.

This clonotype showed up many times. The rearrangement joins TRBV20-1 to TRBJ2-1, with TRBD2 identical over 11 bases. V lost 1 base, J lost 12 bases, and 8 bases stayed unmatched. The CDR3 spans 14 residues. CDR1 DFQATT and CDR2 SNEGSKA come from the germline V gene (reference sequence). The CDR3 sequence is CSARVAGGSVVQFF. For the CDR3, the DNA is TGCAGTGCTAGAGTAGCGGGAGGGTCCGTTGTGCAGTTCTTC.

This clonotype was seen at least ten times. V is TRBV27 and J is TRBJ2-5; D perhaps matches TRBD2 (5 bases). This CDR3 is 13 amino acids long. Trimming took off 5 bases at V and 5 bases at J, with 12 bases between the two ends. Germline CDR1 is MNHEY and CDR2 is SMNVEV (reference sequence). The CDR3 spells CASSGAGGETQYF. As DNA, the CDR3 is TGTGCCAGCAGTGGTGCGGGTGGGGAGACCCAGTACTTC.

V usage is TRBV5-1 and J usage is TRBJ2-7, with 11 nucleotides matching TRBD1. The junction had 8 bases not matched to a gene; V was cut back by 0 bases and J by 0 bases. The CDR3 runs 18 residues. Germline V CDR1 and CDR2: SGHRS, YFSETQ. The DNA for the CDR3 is TGCGCCAGCAGCTTGGTGCCAGGTGGGACAGGGGGCTCCTACGAGCAGTACTTC. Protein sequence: CASSLVPGGTGGSYEQYF. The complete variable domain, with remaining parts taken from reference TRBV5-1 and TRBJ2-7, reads KAGVTQTPRYLIKTRGQQVTLSCSPISGHRSVSWYQQTPGQGLQFLFEYFSETQRNKGNFPGRFSGRQFSNSRSEMNVSTLELGDSALYLCASSLVPGGTGGSYEQYFGPGTRLTVT.

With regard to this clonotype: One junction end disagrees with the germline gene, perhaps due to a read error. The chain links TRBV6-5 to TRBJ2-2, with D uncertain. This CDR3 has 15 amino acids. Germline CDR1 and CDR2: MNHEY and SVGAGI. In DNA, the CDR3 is TGTGCCAGCAGTCCCCCGGGCCAGAACACCGGTGAGCTGTTTTTT. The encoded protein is CASSPPGQNTGELFF.